The 17 T cell receptor beta chains reported below all come from one sample, sequenced in a study of CD8+CD57+ T cells in acquired aplastic anemia. Whoever was chosen for sequencing had shown CD8+CD57+ cell expansion by flow cytometry. Using genomic DNA as the template, TCR beta VDJ and CDR3 profiling was carried out. TCRdb redid the calling of the reads with MiXCR, one entry per CDR3 protein. The table shows approximately 80,000 distinct CDR3 sequences, with under 80% occurring only once. Sequencing was carried out using sorted CD4+, CD8+, or CD8+CD57+ T cells (not recorded which) from PBMCs. The receptor set was obtained from a human donor with aplastic anemia.

The V call is TRBV5-4, the J call TRBJ2-2; 10 bases are shared with TRBD2. The CDR3 totals 17 residues. V gave up 0 bases and J gave up 7 bases; unmatched junction bases: 9. CDR1 is SGHNT and CDR2 is YYREEE in the germline V gene (reference sequence). The CDR3 spells CASSLETSGWAGGELFF. The DNA of the CDR3 is TGTGCCAGCAGCTTGGAGACTAGCGGGTGGGCCGGCGGGGAGCTGTTTTTT. Using reference TRBV5-4 and TRBJ2-2 for the parts outside the CDR3, the full variable domain is ETGVTQSPTHLIKTRGQQVTLRCSSQSGHNTVSWYQQALGQGPQFIFQYYREEENGRGNFPPRFSGLQFPNYSSELNVNALELDDSALYLCASSLETSGWAGGELFFGEGSRLTVL.

The chain joins TRBV11-2 to TRBJ2-7; possibly TRBD2 for D (5 bases). Looked up from germline, CDR1 is SGHAT and CDR2 is FQNNGV. The germline V and J ends were trimmed by 1 base and 5 bases, with 12 bases remaining between them. The CDR3 covers 14 residues. The CDR3 DNA follows: TGTGCCAGCAGCTTAGTCGGGGTGAGGGACGAGCAGTACTTC. Translating gives CASSLVGVRDEQYF. Using reference TRBV11-2 and TRBJ2-7 for the parts outside the CDR3, the full variable domain is EAGVAQSPRYKIIEKRQSVAFWCNPISGHATLYWYQQILGQGPKLLIQFQNNGVVDDSQLPKDRFSAERLKGVDSTLKIQPAKLEDSAVYLCASSLVGVRDEQYFGPGTRLTVT.

The genes are TRBV20-1 and TRBJ1-5; D unclear. The CDR3 runs 15 residues. Trimming took off 0 bases at V and 6 bases at J, with 15 bases between the two ends. Germline lookup yields CDR1 DFQATT and CDR2 SNEGSKA (reference sequence). CDR3 amino acids: CSARDLRASSQPQHF. CDR3 DNA: TGCAGTGCTAGAGATTTGAGGGCTTCGAGTCAGCCCCAGCATTTT.

This chain links TRBV7-3 with TRBJ2-7, with 8 bases lining up with TRBD1. Germline values: CDR1 SGHTA, CDR2 FQGTGA. CDR3 length: 13 residues. J was trimmed by 5 bases and V by 5 bases; bases with no gene match: 5. The CDR3 here is CASSGQGSHEQYF. Written as DNA, the CDR3 is TGTGCCAGCAGCGGACAGGGTTCCCACGAGCAGTACTTC. The whole variable domain, filled in from reference TRBV7-3 and TRBJ2-7, reads GAGVSQTPSNKVTEKGKYVELRCDPISGHTALYWYRQSLGQGPEFLIYFQGTGAADDSGLPNDRFFAVRPEGSVSTLKIQRTERGDSAVYLCASSGQGSHEQYFGPGTRLTVT.

The genes are TRBV7-2 and TRBJ2-5; no definite D call. V dropped 5 bases and J dropped 5 bases, with 12 bases sitting between them. This CDR3 contains 13 residues. Per the germline V gene, CDR1 is SGHTA and CDR2 is FQGNSA. The CDR3 DNA is TGTGCCAGCAGCCAAGTTCTGGGCGAGACCCAGTACTTC. Translated, it gives CASSQVLGETQYF.

The chain joins TRBV29-1 to TRBJ2-5; 9 bases line up with TRBD1. V trimming: 6 bases; J trimming: 0 bases; junction bases outside the gene matches: 5. The CDR3 covers 14 residues. Looked up from germline, CDR1 is SQVTM and CDR2 is ANQGSEA. This CDR3 reads CSVDNRGHQETQYF. CDR3 sequence (DNA): TGCAGCGTCGACAACAGGGGGCACCAAGAGACCCAGTACTTC.

This clonotype was found many times. The chain recombines TRBV12-3 or TRBV12-4 with TRBJ2-1, with a tentative D call TRBD1 (6 bases). This CDR3 is built from 14 residues. V was clipped by 8 bases and J by 6 bases, with 17 bases between them. The CDR3 nucleotides are TGTGCCAGCTCCATCCAGGACAGACGCAATGAGCAGTTCTTC. Amino acid sequence: CASSIQDRRNEQFF.

J is TRBJ1-2 and V is TRBV29-1, with D possibly matching TRBD1 (6 bases). CDR1 SQVTM and CDR2 ANQGSEA come from the germline V gene. The CDR3 length is 14 residues. V dropped 6 bases and J dropped 4 bases, with 18 bases sitting between them. This CDR3 is CSVDLQGAPYGYTF. The DNA for the CDR3 is TGCAGCGTAGACTTACAGGGAGCACCCTATGGCTACACCTTC.

This clonotype appeared a few times. V gene TRBV29-1 combines with J gene TRBJ2-5; D tentatively fits TRBD1 or TRBD2 (6 bases each). V was trimmed by 3 bases and J by 5 bases, leaving 16 bases between them. From germline, CDR1 is SQVTM and CDR2 ANQGSEA. The CDR3 is made up of 14 amino acids. CDR3 in DNA: TGCAGCGTTGAGTGGGGGCGGGGTGGGGAGACCCAGTACTTC. Translating gives CSVEWGRGGETQYF.

The J gene is TRBJ1-6, the V gene TRBV19, with D uncertain. The germline V and J ends were trimmed by 3 bases and 7 bases, with 10 bases remaining between them. The CDR3 runs 14 residues. Germline V lookup: CDR1 LNHDA, CDR2 SQIVND (reference sequence). The CDR3 loop is CASSIASRNSPLHF. DNA of the CDR3: TGTGCCAGTAGTATTGCCAGTAGGAATTCACCCCTCCACTTT.

V gene TRBV10-1 combines with J gene TRBJ2-7; 10 bases fit TRBD2. CDR1 WNHNN and CDR2 SYGVQD come from the germline V gene (reference sequence). With V trimmed by 3 bases and J by 4 bases, 3 bases remained unmatched. The CDR3 has 14 amino acids. The CDR3 bases are TGCGCCAGCAGTGAAAGGACTAGCGGATACGAGCAGTACTTC. Its translation: CASSERTSGYEQYF.

The J gene is TRBJ2-1, the V gene TRBV24-1; D might be TRBD1 or TRBD2, each matching 5 bases. Germline loops: CDR1 KGHDR, CDR2 SFDVKD. This CDR3 region has 15 residues. Trimming cost V 2 bases and J 5 bases, with 12 bases left between them. CDR3 sequence (DNA): TGTGCCACCAGTGATTACCGGGACGGACACAATGAGCAGTTCTTC. It encodes CATSDYRDGHNEQFF.

This chain uses TRBV10-2 with TRBJ1-6, with TRBD1 matching over 7 bases. V was clipped by 9 bases and J by 3 bases; unmatched bases: 2. Germline-derived CDR1 and CDR2 are WSHSY and SAAADI. The CDR3 covers 13 residues. The CDR3 here is CASRQGYNSPLHF. In nucleotides, the CDR3 is TGCGCCAGTCGACAGGGCTATAATTCACCCCTCCACTTT.

V is TRBV11-2 and J is TRBJ2-3; 10 nucleotides match TRBD2. CDR1 SGHAT and CDR2 FQNNGV come from the germline V gene. Trimming took 3 bases from V and 1 from J; bases not matched to a gene: 7. The CDR3 runs to 17 residues. CDR3 region: CASSFLPAGGRTDTQYF. CDR3 in DNA: TGTGCCAGCAGCTTTCTTCCAGCGGGAGGGCGCACAGATACGCAGTATTTT.

This clonotype has more than one count but fewer than ten. V is TRBV9 and J is TRBJ2-1; D possibly corresponds to TRBD2 (7 bases). There are 18 residues in the CDR3. Trimming cost V 0 bases and J 0 bases, with 16 bases left between them. In germline, CDR1 is SGDLS, CDR2 YYNGEE. The CDR3, as DNA: TGTGCCAGCAGCGTAGGGTGGGGGGCTAGCGGCTCCTACAATGAGCAGTTCTTC. It codes for CASSVGWGASGSYNEQFF.

The rearrangement uses TRBV29-1 and TRBJ1-2; 10 nucleotides match TRBD1. The trim removed 6 bases at V and 7 bases at J, leaving 5 bases unmatched. The germline V gene encodes CDR1 SQVTM and CDR2 ANQGSEA. The CDR3 spans 12 residues. The CDR3 spells CSVGQGYGGYTF. In nucleotides, the CDR3 is TGCAGCGTGGGACAGGGGTACGGTGGCTACACCTTC. Looking up the rest from reference TRBV29-1 and TRBJ1-2 gives the full variable domain: SAVISQKPSRDICQRGTSLTIQCQVDSQVTMMFWYRQQPGQSLTLIATANQGSEATYESGFVIDKFPISRPNLTFSTLTVSNMSPEDSSIYLCSVGQGYGGYTFGSGTRLTVV.

The chain uses TRBV5-4 and TRBJ2-2; D might be TRBD2 (5 bases). CDR1 and CDR2 (germline): SGHNT, YYREEE (reference sequence). V lost 7 bases and J lost 6, with 10 bases in between. This CDR3 contains 12 residues. CDR3 protein: CASGLYSGELFF. CDR3 in DNA: TGTGCCAGCGGACTCTATTCCGGGGAGCTGTTTTTT.